Included here is one T cell receptor (beta chain) sequence, with context. The target antigen is unknown. The record originates from a study of pediatric ulcerative colitis. Points from the study as a whole: A couple of rectal CDR3 clonotypes occurred in all ulcerative colitis patients.

CDR1 and CDR2 from the germline V gene are SGHDT and YYEEEE. The V end was cut by 1 base, the J end by 8 bases, with 17 bases between. The CDR3 is 15 residues long. The assay was run at survey level. Up to 500,000 reads were sequenced per sample. Data came from immunoSEQ multiplex PCR; TCRdb stores just in-frame clones and leaves some out. The table shows approximately 37,000 clones, with about 75% occurring only once. One to two pinch biopsies were taken from the rectum during colonoscopy. The receptor comes from a boy aged 5-17 years with severe ulcerative colitis. V and J are TRBV5-6 and TRBJ2-3; a possible D gene is TRBD2 (5 bases). Sequenced input: gut tissue. The DNA for the CDR3 is TGTGCCAGCAGCTTGAGAGGGCCTGGCCAAGGTACGCAGTATTTT. Its protein is CASSLRGPGQGTQYF.